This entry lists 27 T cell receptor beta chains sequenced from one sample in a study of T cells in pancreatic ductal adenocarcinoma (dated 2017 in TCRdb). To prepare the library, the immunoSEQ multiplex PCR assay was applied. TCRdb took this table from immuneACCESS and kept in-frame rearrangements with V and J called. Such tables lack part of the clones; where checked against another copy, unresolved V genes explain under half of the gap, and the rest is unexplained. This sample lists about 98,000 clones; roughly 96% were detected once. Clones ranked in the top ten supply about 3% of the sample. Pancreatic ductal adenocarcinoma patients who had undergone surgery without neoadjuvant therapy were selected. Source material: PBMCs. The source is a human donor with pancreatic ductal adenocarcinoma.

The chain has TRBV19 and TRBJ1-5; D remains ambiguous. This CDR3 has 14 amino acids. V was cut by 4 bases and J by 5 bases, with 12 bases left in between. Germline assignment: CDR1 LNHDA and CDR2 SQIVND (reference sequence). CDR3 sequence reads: CASSSRTADQPQHF. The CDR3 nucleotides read TGTGCCAGTAGTAGTCGAACAGCTGATCAGCCCCAGCATTTT.

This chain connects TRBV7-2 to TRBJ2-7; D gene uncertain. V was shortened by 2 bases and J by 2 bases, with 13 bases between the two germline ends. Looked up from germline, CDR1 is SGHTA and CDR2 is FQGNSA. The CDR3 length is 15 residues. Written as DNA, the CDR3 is TGTGCCAGCAGCTTAATGTGGAGTAATGCCTACGAGCAGTACTTC. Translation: CASSLMWSNAYEQYF.

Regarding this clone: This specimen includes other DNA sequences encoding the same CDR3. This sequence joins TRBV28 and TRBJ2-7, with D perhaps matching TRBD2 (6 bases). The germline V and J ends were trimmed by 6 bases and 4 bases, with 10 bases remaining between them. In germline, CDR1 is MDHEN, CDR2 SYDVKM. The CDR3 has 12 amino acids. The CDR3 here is CASSLGGYEQYF. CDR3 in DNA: TGTGCCAGCAGCCTAGGAGGGTACGAGCAGTACTTC.

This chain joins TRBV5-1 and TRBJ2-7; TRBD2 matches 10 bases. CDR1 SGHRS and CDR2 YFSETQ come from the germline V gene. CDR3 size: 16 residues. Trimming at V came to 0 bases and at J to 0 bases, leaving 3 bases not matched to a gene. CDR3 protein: CASSLGGTSVSYEQYF. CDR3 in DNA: TGCGCCAGCAGCTTGGGGGGGACTAGCGTCTCCTACGAGCAGTACTTC.

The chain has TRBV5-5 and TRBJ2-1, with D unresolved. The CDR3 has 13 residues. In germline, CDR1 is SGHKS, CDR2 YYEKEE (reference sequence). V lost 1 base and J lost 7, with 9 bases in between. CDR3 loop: CASSLTVSNEQFF. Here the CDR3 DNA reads TGTGCCAGCAGCTTGACAGTGAGTAATGAGCAGTTCTTC. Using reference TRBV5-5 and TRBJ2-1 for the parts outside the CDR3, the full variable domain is DAGVTQSPTHLIKTRGQQVTLRCSPISGHKSVSWYQQVLGQGPQFIFQYYEKEERGRGNFPDRFSARQFPNYSSELNVNALLLGDSALYLCASSLTVSNEQFFGPGTRLTVL.

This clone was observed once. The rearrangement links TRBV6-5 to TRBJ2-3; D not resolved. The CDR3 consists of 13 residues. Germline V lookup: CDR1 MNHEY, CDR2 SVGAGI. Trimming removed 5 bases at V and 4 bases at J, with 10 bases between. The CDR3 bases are TGTGCCAGCAGTCTGCGAGTAGCAGATACGCAGTATTTT. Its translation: CASSLRVADTQYF.

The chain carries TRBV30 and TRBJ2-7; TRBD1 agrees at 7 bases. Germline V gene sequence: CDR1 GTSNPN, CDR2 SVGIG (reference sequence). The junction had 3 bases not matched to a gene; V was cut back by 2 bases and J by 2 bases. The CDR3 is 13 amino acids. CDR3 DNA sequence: TGTGCCTGGAGTAGACAGGGACCCTACGAGCAGTACTTC. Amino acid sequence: CAWSRQGPYEQYF.

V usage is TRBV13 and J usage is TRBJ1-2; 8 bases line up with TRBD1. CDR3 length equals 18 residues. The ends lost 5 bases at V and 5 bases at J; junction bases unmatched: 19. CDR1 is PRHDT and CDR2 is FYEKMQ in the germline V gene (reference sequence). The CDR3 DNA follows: TGTGCCAGCAGCCCCGGGGGGCAGGGGGCGCATTTTGGATATGGCTACACCTTC. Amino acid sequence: CASSPGGQGAHFGYGYTF.

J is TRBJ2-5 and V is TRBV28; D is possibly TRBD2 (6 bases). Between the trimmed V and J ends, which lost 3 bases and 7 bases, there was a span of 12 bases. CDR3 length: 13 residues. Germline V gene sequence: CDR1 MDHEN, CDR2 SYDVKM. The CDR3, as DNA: TGTGCCAGCAGTTTCGGGAGTCAGGCGACCCAGTACTTC. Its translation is CASSFGSQATQYF. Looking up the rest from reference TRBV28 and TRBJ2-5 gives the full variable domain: DVKVTQSSRYLVKRTGEKVFLECVQDMDHENMFWYRQDPGLGLRLIYFSYDVKMKEKGDIPEGYSVSREKKERFSLILESASTNQTSMYLCASSFGSQATQYFGPGTRLLVL.

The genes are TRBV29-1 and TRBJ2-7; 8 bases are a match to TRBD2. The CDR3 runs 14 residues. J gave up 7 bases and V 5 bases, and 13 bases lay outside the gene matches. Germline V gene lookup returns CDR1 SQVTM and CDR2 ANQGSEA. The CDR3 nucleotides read TGCAGCGTTTACGGGACTAGTGGATTATCGGAGCAGTACTTC. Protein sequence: CSVYGTSGLSEQYF.

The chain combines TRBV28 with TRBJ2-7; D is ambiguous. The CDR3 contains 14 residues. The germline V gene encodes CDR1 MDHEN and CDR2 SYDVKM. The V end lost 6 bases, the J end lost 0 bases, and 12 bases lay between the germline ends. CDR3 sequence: CASSLRRSSYEQYF. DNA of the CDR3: TGTGCCAGCAGCCTCAGACGGAGCTCCTACGAGCAGTACTTC.

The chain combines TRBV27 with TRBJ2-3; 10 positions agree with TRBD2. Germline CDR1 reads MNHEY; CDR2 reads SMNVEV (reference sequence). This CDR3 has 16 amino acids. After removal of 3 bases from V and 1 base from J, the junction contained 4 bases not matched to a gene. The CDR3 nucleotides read TGTGCCAGCAGTTTCCTAGCGGGAGAGGGCACAGATACGCAGTATTTT. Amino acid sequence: CASSFLAGEGTDTQYF.

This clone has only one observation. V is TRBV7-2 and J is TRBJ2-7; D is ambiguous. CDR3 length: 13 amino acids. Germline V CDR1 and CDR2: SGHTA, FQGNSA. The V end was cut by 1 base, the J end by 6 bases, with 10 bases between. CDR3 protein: CASSLDRSVEQYF. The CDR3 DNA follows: TGTGCCAGCAGCTTAGATCGTTCGGTCGAGCAGTACTTC. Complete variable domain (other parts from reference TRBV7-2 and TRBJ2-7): GAGVSQSPSNKVTEKGKDVELRCDPISGHTALYWYRQSLGQGLEFLIYFQGNSAPDKSGLPSDRFSAERTGGSVSTLTIQRTQQEDSAVYLCASSLDRSVEQYFGPGTRLTVT.

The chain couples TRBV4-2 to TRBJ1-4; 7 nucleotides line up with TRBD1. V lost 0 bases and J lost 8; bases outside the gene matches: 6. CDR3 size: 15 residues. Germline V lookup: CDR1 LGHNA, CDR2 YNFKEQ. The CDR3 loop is CASSQDGDSMEKLFF. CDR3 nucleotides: TGTGCCAGCAGCCAAGACGGGGACAGCATGGAAAAACTGTTTTTT.

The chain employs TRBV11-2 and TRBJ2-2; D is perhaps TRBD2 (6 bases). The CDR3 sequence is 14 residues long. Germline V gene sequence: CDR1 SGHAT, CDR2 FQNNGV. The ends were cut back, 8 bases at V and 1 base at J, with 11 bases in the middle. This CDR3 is CASSPGLNTGELFF. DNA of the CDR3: TGTGCCAGCTCTCCGGGACTGAACACCGGGGAGCTGTTTTTT.

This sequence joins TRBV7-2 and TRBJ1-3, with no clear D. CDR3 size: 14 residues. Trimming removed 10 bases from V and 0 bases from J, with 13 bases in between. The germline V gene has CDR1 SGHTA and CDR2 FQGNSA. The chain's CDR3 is CATDETRSGNTIYF. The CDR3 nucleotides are TGTGCCACCGATGAGACACGCTCTGGAAACACCATATATTTT.

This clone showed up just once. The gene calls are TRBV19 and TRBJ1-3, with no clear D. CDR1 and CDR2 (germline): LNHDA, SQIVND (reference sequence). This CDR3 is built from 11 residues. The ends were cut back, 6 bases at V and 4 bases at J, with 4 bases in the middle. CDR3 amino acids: CASSSGNTIYF. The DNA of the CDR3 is TGTGCCAGTAGCTCCGGAAACACCATATATTTT.

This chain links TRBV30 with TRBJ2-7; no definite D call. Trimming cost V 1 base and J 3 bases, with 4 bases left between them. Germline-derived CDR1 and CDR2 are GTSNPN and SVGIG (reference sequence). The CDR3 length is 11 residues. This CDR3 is CAWSAVYEQYF. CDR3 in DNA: TGTGCCTGGAGTGCCGTCTACGAGCAGTACTTC. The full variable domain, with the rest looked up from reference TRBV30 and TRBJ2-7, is SQTIHQWPATLVQPVGSPLSLECTVEGTSNPNLYWYRQAAGRGLQLLFYSVGIGQISSEVPQNLSASRPQDRQFILSSKKLLLSDSGFYLCAWSAVYEQYFGPGTRLTVT.

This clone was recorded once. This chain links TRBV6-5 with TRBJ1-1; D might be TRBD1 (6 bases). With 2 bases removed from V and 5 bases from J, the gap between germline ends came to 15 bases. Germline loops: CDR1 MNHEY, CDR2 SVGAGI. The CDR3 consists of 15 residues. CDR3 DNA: TGTGCCAGCAGTTACGCCCCAGGGGTACAGACTGAAGCTTTCTTT. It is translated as CASSYAPGVQTEAFF.

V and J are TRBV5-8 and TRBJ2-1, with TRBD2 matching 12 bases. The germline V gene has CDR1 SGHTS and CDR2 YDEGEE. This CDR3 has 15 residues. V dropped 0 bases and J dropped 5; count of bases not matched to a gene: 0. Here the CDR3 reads CASSLGLAGDNEQFF. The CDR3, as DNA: TGTGCCAGCAGCTTGGGACTAGCGGGGGACAATGAGCAGTTCTTC. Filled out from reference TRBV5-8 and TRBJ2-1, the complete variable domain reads EAGVTQSPTHLIKTRGQQATLRCSPISGHTSVYWYQQALGLGLQFLLWYDEGEERNRGNFPPRFSGRQFPNYSSELNVNALELEDSALYLCASSLGLAGDNEQFFGPGTRLTVL.

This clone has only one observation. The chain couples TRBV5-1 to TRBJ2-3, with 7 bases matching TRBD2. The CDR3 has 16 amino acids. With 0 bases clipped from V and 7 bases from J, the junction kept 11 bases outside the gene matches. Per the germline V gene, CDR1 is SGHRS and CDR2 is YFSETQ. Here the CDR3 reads CASSLALREQFNTQYF. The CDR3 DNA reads TGCGCCAGCAGCTTGGCTTTGCGGGAGCAGTTTAATACGCAGTATTTT.

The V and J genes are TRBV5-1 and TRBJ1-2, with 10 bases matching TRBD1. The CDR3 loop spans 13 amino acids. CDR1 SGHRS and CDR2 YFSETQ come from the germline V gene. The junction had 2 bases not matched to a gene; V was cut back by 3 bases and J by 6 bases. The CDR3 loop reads CASSSGQGDGYTF. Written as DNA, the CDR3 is TGCGCCAGCAGCTCCGGACAGGGGGATGGCTACACCTTC. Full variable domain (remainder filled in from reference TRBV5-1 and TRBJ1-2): KAGVTQTPRYLIKTRGQQVTLSCSPISGHRSVSWYQQTPGQGLQFLFEYFSETQRNKGNFPGRFSGRQFSNSRSEMNVSTLELGDSALYLCASSSGQGDGYTFGSGTRLTVV.

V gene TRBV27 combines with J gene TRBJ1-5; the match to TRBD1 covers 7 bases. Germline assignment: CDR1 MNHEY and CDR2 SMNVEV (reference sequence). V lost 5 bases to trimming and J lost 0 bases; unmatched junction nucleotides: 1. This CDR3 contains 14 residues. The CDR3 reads CASSRTGSNQPQHF. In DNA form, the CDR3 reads TGTGCCAGCAGTAGGACAGGTAGCAATCAGCCCCAGCATTTT.

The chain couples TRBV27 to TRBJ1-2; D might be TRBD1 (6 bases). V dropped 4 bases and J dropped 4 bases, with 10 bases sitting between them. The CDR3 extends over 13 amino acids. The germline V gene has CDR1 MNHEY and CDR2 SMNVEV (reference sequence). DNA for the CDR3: TGTGCCAGCAGTTCCAGGGGTGGCTATGGCTACACCTTC. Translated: CASSSRGGYGYTF.

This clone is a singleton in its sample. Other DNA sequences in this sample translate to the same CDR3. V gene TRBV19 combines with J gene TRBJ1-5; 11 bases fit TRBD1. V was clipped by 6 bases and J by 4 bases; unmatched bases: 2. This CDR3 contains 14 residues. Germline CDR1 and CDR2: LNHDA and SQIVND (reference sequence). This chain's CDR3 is CASSGTGGNQPQHF. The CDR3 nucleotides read TGTGCCAGTAGCGGGACAGGGGGGAATCAGCCCCAGCATTTT.

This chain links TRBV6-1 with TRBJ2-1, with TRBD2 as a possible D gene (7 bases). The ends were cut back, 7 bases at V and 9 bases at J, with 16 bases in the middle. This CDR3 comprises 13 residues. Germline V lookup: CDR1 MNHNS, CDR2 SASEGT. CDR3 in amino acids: CASIRTRGGEQFF. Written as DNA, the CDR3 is TGTGCCAGCATAAGGACTAGAGGGGGTGAGCAGTTCTTC.

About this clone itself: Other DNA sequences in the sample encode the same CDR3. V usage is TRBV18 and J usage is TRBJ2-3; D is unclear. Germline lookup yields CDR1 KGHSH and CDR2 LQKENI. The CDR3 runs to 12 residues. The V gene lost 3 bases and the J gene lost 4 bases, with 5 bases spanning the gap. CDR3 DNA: TGTGCCAGCTCACCCTCGTCAGATACGCAGTATTTT. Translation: CASSPSSDTQYF.